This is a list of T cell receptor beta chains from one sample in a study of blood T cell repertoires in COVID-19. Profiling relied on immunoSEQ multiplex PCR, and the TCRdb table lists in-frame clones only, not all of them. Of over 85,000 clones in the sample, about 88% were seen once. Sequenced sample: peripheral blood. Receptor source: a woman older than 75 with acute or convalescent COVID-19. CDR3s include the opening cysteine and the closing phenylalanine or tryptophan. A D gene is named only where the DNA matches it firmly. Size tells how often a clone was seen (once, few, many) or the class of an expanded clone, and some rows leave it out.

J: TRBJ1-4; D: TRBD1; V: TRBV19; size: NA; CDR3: CASIRTGGSPTTNEKLFF; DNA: TGTGCCAGTATCCGGACAGGGGGTTCCCCAACAACTAATGAAAAACTGTTTTTT
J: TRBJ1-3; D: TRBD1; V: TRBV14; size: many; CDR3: CASSVSGTVSGNTIYF; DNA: TGTGCCAGCAGCGTGTCCGGGACAGTCAGTGGAAACACCATATATTTT
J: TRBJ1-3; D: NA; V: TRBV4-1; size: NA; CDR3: CASSQAGFGNTIYF; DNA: TGCGCCAGCAGCCAAGCAGGGTTTGGAAACACCATATATTTT
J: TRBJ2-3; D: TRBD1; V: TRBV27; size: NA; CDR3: CASNPLGQGTDTQYF; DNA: TGTGCCAGCAACCCCCTAGGACAGGGTACAGATACGCAGTATTTT
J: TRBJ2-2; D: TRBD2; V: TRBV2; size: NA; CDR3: CASTPTSGGLTGELFF; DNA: TGTGCCAGCACCCCGACTAGCGGGGGGCTAACCGGGGAGCTGTTTTTT
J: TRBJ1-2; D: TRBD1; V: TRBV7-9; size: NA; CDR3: CASSLCSGQDVLCRYTF; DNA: TGTGCCAGCAGCCTCTGTTCGGGACAGGACGTCCTATGTCGCTACACCTTC
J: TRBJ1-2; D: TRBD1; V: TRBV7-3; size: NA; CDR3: CASSLQSDRAYGYTF; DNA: TGTGCCAGCAGCTTGCAGTCGGACAGGGCCTATGGCTACACCTTC
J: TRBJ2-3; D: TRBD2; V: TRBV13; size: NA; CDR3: CASSLFSGERDTQYF; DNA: TGTGCCAGCAGCTTATTTAGCGGGGAGAGGGATACGCAGTATTTT
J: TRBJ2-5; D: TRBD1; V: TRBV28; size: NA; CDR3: CASSPGGTGEETQYF; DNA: TGTGCCAGCAGTCCAGGCGGGACAGGGGAAGAGACCCAGTACTTC
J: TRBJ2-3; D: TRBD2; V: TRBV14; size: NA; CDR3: CASSHGRGAKADTQYF; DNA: TGTGCCAGCAGCCATGGGCGGGGGGCCAAGGCAGATACGCAGTATTTT
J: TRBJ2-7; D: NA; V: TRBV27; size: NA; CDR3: CASSYAGINNEQYF; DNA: TGTGCCAGCAGTTACGCCGGGATAAATAACGAGCAGTACTTC
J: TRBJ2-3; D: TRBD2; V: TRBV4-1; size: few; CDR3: CASSLRDYVDTQYF; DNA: TGCGCCAGCAGCCTTAGGGACTATGTAGATACGCAGTATTTT
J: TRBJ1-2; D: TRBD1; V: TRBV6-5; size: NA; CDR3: CASRTGATPSTF; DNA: TGTGCCAGCAGAACAGGGGCCACTCCAAGCACCTTC
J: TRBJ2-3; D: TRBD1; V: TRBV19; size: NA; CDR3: CASDRTGGTDTQYF; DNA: TGTGCCAGCGACCGGACAGGGGGCACAGATACGCAGTATTTT
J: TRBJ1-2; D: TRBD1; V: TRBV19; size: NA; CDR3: CASSMAGTGSAGYTF; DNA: TGTGCCAGTAGCATGGCCGGGACAGGGAGCGCTGGCTACACCTTC
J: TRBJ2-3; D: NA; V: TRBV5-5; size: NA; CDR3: CASSPFTDTQYF; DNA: TGTGCCAGCAGTCCCTTCACAGATACGCAGTATTTT
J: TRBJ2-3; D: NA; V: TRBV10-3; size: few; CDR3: CAISEGGRGTDTQYF; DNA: TGTGCCATCAGTGAAGGGGGACGGGGCACAGATACGCAGTATTTT
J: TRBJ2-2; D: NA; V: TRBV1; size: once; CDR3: CTSSQGRLAGGPGELFF; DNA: TGCACCAGCAGCCAAGGTCGGCTAGCGGGGGGGCCCGGGGAGCTGTTTTTT
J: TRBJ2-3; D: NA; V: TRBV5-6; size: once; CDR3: CASSTLLASTDTQYF; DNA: TGTGCCAGCAGCACGCTCCTAGCGAGCACAGATACGCAGTATTTT
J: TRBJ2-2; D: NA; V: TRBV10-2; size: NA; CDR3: CASRNRENTGELFF; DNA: TGCGCCAGCAGAAACAGGGAGAACACCGGGGAGCTGTTTTTT
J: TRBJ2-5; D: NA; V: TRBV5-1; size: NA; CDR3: CASSPTGPQETQYF; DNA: TGCGCCAGCAGCCCCACAGGGCCGCAAGAGACCCAGTACTTC
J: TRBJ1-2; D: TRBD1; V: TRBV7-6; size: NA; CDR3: CASPLARQGANYGYTF; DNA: TGTGCCAGCCCTTTAGCGCGACAGGGGGCTAACTATGGCTACACCTTC
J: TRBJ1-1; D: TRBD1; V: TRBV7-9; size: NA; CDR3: CASSLARQGATEAFF; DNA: TGTGCCAGCAGCTTAGCGCGGCAGGGGGCTACTGAAGCTTTCTTT
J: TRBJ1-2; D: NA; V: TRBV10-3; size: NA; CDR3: CAISESTGNYGYTF; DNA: TGTGCCATCAGTGAGTCGACCGGGAACTATGGCTACACCTTC
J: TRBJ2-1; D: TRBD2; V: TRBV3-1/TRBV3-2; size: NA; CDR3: CASSQVPLAADEQFF; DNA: TGTGCCAGCAGCCAAGTCCCCCTAGCGGCGGATGAGCAGTTCTTC
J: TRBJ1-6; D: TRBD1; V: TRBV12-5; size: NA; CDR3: CASGLGQGLHYNSPLHF; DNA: TGTGCTAGTGGTTTGGGACAGGGACTCCATTATAATTCACCCCTCCACTTT
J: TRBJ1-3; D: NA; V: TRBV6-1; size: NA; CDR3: CASSESGGGRTIYF; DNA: TGTGCCAGCAGTGAATCGGGCGGGGGGCGGACCATATATTTT
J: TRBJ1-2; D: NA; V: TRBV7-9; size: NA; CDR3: CASSLLSQGGGYTF; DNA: TGTGCCAGCAGCTTATTATCCCAGGGCGGCGGCTACACCTTC
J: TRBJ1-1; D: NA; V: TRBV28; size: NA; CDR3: CASSLTQDTEAFF; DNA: TGTGCCAGCAGTTTGACACAAGACACTGAAGCTTTCTTT
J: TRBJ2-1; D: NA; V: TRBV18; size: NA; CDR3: CASSPREGGNEQFF; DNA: TGTGCCAGCTCACCACGTGAAGGGGGCAATGAGCAGTTCTTC
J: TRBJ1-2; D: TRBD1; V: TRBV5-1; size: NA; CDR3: CASSSGTGPYGYTF; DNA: TGCGCCAGCAGCTCCGGGACAGGACCCTATGGCTACACCTTC
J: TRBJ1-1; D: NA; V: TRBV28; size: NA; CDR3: CASSLYPGEAFF; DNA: TGTGCCAGCAGTTTATATCCGGGGGAAGCTTTCTTT
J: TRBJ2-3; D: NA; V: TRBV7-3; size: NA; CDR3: CASSSPGPKGVNTQYF; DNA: TGTGCCAGCAGCTCGCCGGGCCCGAAAGGGGTGAATACGCAGTATTTT
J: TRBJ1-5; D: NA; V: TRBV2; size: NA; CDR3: CASSDRGSLTSNQPQHF; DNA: TGTGCCAGCAGTGATAGGGGGAGCTTAACTTCAAATCAGCCCCAGCATTTT
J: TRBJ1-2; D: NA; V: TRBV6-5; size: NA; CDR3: CASSTRDGLVGYTF; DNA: TGTGCCAGCAGTACCAGAGACGGTCTAGTGGGCTACACCTTC
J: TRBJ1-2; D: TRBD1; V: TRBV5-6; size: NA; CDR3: CASSQRDRAATF; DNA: TGTGCCAGCAGCCAACGGGACAGAGCCGCAACCTTC
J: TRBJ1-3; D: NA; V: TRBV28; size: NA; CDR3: CASSKGGGPGNTIYF; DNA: TGTGCCAGCAGTAAAGGGGGGGGCCCTGGAAACACCATATATTTT
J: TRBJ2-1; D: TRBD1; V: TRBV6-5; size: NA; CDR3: CASRGQAYNEQFF; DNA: TGTGCCAGCAGGGGACAGGCCTACAATGAGCAGTTCTTC
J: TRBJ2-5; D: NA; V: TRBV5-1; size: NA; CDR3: CASSPDSQYGETQYF; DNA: TGCGCCAGCAGCCCAGACAGTCAGTATGGGGAGACCCAGTACTTC
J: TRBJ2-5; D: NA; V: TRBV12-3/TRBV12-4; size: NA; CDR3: CASSLSRQETQYF; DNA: TGTGCCAGCAGTTTGAGCCGCCAAGAGACCCAGTACTTC
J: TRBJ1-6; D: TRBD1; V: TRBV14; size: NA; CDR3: CASSPHSGQNVPLHF; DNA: TGTGCCAGCAGCCCCCACTCGGGACAGAACGTCCCCCTCCACTTT
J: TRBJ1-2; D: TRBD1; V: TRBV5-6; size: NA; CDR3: CASSLDRDGYGYTF; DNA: TGTGCCAGCAGCCTGGACAGGGATGGCTATGGCTACACCTTC
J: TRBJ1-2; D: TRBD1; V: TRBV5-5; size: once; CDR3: CASSPGLGQIYGYTF; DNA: TGTGCCAGCAGTCCGGGCCTGGGACAGATCTATGGCTACACCTTC
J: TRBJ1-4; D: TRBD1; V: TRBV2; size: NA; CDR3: CASRPRQGGEKLFF; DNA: TGTGCCAGCAGGCCCCGACAGGGCGGGGAAAAACTGTTTTTT
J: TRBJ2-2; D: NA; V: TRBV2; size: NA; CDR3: CASSSQGNTGELFF; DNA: TGTGCCAGCAGCAGTCAGGGAAACACCGGGGAGCTGTTTTTT
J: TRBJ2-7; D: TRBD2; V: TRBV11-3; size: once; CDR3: CASSAPPSGSPYEQYF; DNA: TGTGCCAGCAGCGCCCCTCCTAGCGGAAGCCCCTACGAGCAGTACTTC
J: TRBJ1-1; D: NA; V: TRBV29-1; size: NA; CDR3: CSAHRAMNTEAFF; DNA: TGCAGCGCCCACAGGGCCATGAACACTGAAGCTTTCTTT
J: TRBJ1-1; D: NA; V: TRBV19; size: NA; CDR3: CASSIQGPDTEAFF; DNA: TGTGCCAGTAGTATACAGGGGCCCGACACTGAAGCTTTCTTT
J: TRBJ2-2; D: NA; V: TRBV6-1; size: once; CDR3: CASSDLGGRPSGELFF; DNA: TGTGCCAGCAGTGATTTGGGGGGGCGCCCCTCCGGGGAGCTGTTTTTT
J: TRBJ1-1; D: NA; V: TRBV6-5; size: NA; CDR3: CASSYHKMNTEAFF; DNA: TGTGCCAGCAGTTATCACAAGATGAACACTGAAGCTTTCTTT
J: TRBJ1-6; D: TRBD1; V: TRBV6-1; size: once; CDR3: CASSEVPRFDRGVPPLHF; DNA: TGTGCCAGCAGTGAAGTCCCCCGCTTTGACAGGGGTGTACCACCCCTCCACTTT
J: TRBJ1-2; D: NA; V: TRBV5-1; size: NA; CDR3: CASSLAGDYGYTF; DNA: TGCGCCAGCAGCTTGGCAGGGGACTATGGCTACACCTTC
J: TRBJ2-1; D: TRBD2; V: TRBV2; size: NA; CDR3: CASRGTSGGYGEQFF; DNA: TGTGCCAGCAGGGGGACTAGCGGGGGGTATGGTGAGCAGTTCTTC
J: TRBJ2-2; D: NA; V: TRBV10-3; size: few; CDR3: CAISEGQTGTGELFF; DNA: TGTGCCATCAGTGAGGGACAGACGGGGACCGGGGAGCTGTTTTTT
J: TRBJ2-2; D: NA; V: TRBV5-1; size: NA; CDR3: CASSHEGIGELFF; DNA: TGCGCCAGCAGTCACGAGGGAATCGGGGAGCTGTTTTTT
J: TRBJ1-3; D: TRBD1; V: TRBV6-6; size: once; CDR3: CASRLTGGYTIYF; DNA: TGTGCCAGCAGATTAACAGGGGGATACACCATATATTTT
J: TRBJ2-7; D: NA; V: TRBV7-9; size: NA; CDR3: CASSSAGAHEQYF; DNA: TGTGCCAGCAGCTCCGCAGGGGCTCACGAGCAGTACTTC
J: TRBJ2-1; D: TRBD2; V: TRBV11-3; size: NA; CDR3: CASSLAGGAYEQFF; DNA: TGTGCCAGCAGCTTAGCGGGGGGGGCCTATGAGCAGTTCTTC
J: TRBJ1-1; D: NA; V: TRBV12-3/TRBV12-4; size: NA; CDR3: CASSFRGSEAFF; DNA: TGTGCCAGCAGTTTTCGGGGTTCTGAAGCTTTCTTT